This passage covers 12 T cell receptor beta chains from one sample sequenced in a study of identical twins. MiXCR, applied by TCRdb to the 5' RACE reads, yields one record per CDR3 protein. The table has approximately 630,000 distinct CDR3 sequences, 7% to 7.5% seen once; the top ten hold 1.5% to 2%. This sample was shared with a second study, whose subject was yellow fever vaccine responses in identical twins.

The specimen sequenced was PBMCs. The source of these receptors is a young woman in good health.

This chain connects TRBV12-3 or TRBV12-4 to TRBJ2-7; 15 bases match TRBD2. Trimming at V came to 5 bases and at J to 5 bases, leaving 10 bases not matched to a gene. CDR3 length: 17 residues. The CDR3 DNA reads as TGTGCCAGCAGTCCTCCCGGGACTAGCGGGAGGCACCACGAGCAGTACGTC. Its protein product is CASSPPGTSGRHHEQYV.

This clonotype was recorded at least ten times. The chain is built from TRBV5-5 and TRBJ2-2; D gene ambiguous. V lost 1 base and J lost 1, with 11 bases in between. Germline-derived CDR1 and CDR2 are SGHKS and YYEKEE (reference sequence). This CDR3 is built from 16 residues. In nucleotides, the CDR3 is TGTGCCAGCAGCTTGATGGGCGCGGTGAACACCGGGGAGCTGTTTTTT. This codes for CASSLMGAVNTGELFF.

This clonotype was recorded at least ten times. The chain combines TRBV6-6 with TRBJ1-1; tentative D call: TRBD1 (5 bases). The length of the CDR3 is 11 residues. V gave up 0 bases and J gave up 10 bases, with 6 bases separating them. Per the germline V gene, CDR1 is MNHNY and CDR2 is SVGAGI (reference sequence). This CDR3 is CASSYSGGAFF. DNA for the CDR3: TGTGCCAGCAGTTACTCCGGGGGAGCTTTCTTT.

This clonotype was seen repeatedly, ten times or more. The V and J genes are TRBV20-1 and TRBJ1-1; D unresolved. V gave up 4 bases and J gave up 1 base, with 7 bases separating them. This CDR3 comprises 12 residues. The germline CDR1 and CDR2 sequences are DFQATT and SNEGSKA (reference sequence). Written as DNA, the CDR3 is TGCAGTGCTAAACACCCGAACACTGAAGCTTTCTTT. Amino acid sequence: CSAKHPNTEAFF.

The chain employs TRBV5-1 and TRBJ1-6; 9 nucleotides agree with TRBD1. The CDR3 extends over 16 amino acids. Trimming at V came to 2 bases and at J to 8 bases, leaving 8 bases not matched to a gene. The germline V gene has CDR1 SGHRS and CDR2 YFSETQ. In DNA form, the CDR3 reads TGCGCCAGCAGCTTCCGGGACAGGGAGGTTGATTCACCCCTCCACTTT. Its translation is CASSFRDREVDSPLHF.

This clonotype showed up many times. The chain couples TRBV20-1 to TRBJ1-5; maybe TRBD1 (6 bases). This CDR3 has 14 amino acids. The germline V gene encodes CDR1 DFQATT and CDR2 SNEGSKA (reference sequence). Deletions cut 3 bases from V and 2 bases from J, with 11 bases between. The CDR3 protein is CSASYSGGNQPQHF. Written as DNA, the CDR3 is TGCAGTGCTAGTTACTCAGGGGGCAATCAGCCCCAGCATTTT.

This clonotype showed up many times. The V gene is TRBV28, the J gene TRBJ2-7; TRBD2 agrees at 7 bases. J gave up 1 base and V 6 bases, and 9 bases lay outside the gene matches. The CDR3 totals 15 residues. CDR1 MDHEN and CDR2 SYDVKM come from the germline V gene. CDR3: CASSPGGSYSYEQYF. DNA for the CDR3: TGTGCCAGCAGCCCCGGGGGGTCTTATTCCTACGAGCAGTACTTC.

The gene calls are TRBV12-3 or TRBV12-4 and TRBJ1-1; D is unclear. The CDR3 has 13 residues. Trimming cost V 7 bases and J 4 bases, with 13 bases left between them. The CDR3 region is CASTVKGFTEAFF. Here the CDR3 DNA reads TGTGCCAGCACGGTCAAGGGTTTCACTGAAGCTTTCTTT.

Ten or more counts support this clonotype. The chain combines TRBV3-1 with TRBJ1-6; 9 bases fit TRBD1. The CDR3 runs 15 residues. Germline V gene sequence: CDR1 LGHDT, CDR2 YNNKEL (reference sequence). V was pared by 4 bases and J by 7 bases, with 5 bases of the junction left unmatched. CDR3 coding DNA: TGTGCCAGCAGCCCCGGGACAGGGCTAAATTCACCCCTCCACTTT. As protein: CASSPGTGLNSPLHF.

This clonotype came up a few times. This rearrangement joins TRBV4-1 to TRBJ2-1; D could derive from TRBD1 or TRBD2 (5 bases each). The CDR3 extends over 13 amino acids. Germline V gene lookup returns CDR1 MGHRA and CDR2 YSYEKL. V was cut by 3 bases and J by 7 bases, with 10 bases left in between. In DNA form, the CDR3 reads TGCGCCAGCAGCCACCGGGACGAAAATGAGCAGTTCTTC. Its protein product is CASSHRDENEQFF.

This clonotype was counted many times. The genes are TRBV3-1 and TRBJ1-1; D may be TRBD1 (6 bases). This CDR3 is 14 amino acids long. CDR1 and CDR2 (germline): LGHDT, YNNKEL (reference sequence). The V and J ends lost 5 bases and 1 base respectively, with 11 bases between them. The DNA for the CDR3 is TGTGCCAGCAGCGTATCGACAGGGAACACTGAAGCTTTCTTT. It translates to CASSVSTGNTEAFF.

Notes on this clonotype: Likely a read error: the CDR3 ends without its conserved phenylalanine or tryptophan. This sequence joins TRBV28 and TRBJ2-5; D uncertain. Trimming pared 4 bases from V and 6 bases from J, leaving 15 bases between. This CDR3 has 14 amino acids. Germline CDR1 MDHEN, CDR2 SYDVKM. The CDR3 sequence is CASSSRRVNKTQYL. The CDR3 nucleotides are TGTGCCAGCAGTTCGCGACGGGTCAACAAGACCCAGTACCTC.